This is a list of T cell receptor beta chains from one sample in a study of OX40 agonist ivuxolimab in advanced cancers. Clones were sequenced by immunoSEQ multiplex PCR, and TCRdb holds only the in-frame ones, with some missing. The data show roughly 90,000 clones, with just over 90% seen just once and roughly 0.32% held by the top ten. The sample in question was CD4+ or CD8+ T cells sorted from blood, obtained in a trial of the OX40 agonist ivuxolimab. Source of these receptors: an adult with an advanced solid tumor such as melanoma, head and neck, liver or kidney cancer. CDR3s include the opening cysteine and the closing phenylalanine or tryptophan. Each record gives: J gene, V gene, clone size, CDR3 protein. Only part of the rows carry a size: once, few, many, or a class if the clone is expanded.

J: TRBJ1-2; V: TRBV19; size: NA; CDR3: CASSETGARDYGYTF
J: TRBJ2-5; V: TRBV19; size: NA; CDR3: CASSPGTGEKTQYF
J: TRBJ1-5; V: TRBV6-6; size: NA; CDR3: CASSYTDLSNQPQHF
J: TRBJ1-5; V: TRBV7-2; size: NA; CDR3: CASSEYRGSNQPQHF
J: TRBJ2-1; V: TRBV6-5; size: once; CDR3: CASKATGSQQFF
J: TRBJ2-5; V: TRBV6-6; size: NA; CDR3: CASSYSWAEETQYF
J: TRBJ2-1; V: TRBV9; size: NA; CDR3: CASSAGTSGSMQFF
J: TRBJ2-3; V: TRBV11-2; size: NA; CDR3: CASSSRTDTQYF
J: TRBJ2-3; V: TRBV7-2; size: NA; CDR3: CASTPSGSVADTQYF
J: TRBJ2-3; V: TRBV2; size: NA; CDR3: CASQFGRGSSDTQYF
J: TRBJ2-2; V: TRBV7-8; size: NA; CDR3: CASSKTGNTGELFF
J: TRBJ1-1; V: TRBV25-1; size: once; CDR3: CASSEGRGNTEAFF
J: TRBJ1-6; V: TRBV28; size: NA; CDR3: CASSYGQGFHSPLHF
J: TRBJ2-1; V: TRBV19; size: NA; CDR3: CASSITSGSIVEQFF
J: TRBJ1-4; V: TRBV7-9; size: NA; CDR3: CASSSTGGSNEKLFF
J: TRBJ2-7; V: TRBV19; size: NA; CDR3: CASSIAGGSYEQYF
J: TRBJ2-7; V: TRBV6-5; size: NA; CDR3: CASLASGTYEQYF
J: TRBJ1-1; V: TRBV29-1; size: NA; CDR3: CSVEVTGTEAFF
J: TRBJ2-5; V: TRBV30; size: once; CDR3: CAWSLEARETQYF
J: TRBJ1-5; V: TRBV6-6; size: NA; CDR3: CASSNTGFYQPQHF
J: TRBJ1-6; V: TRBV7-2; size: NA; CDR3: CASSLSPGPAATPLHF
J: TRBJ1-4; V: TRBV27; size: NA; CDR3: CASSSHPFATNEKLFF
J: TRBJ2-5; V: TRBV6-6; size: NA; CDR3: CASSPDRGYETQYF
J: TRBJ2-2; V: TRBV18; size: NA; CDR3: CASSRLTGVTGELFF
J: TRBJ2-1; V: TRBV27; size: NA; CDR3: CASRLRPYNEQFF
J: TRBJ2-3; V: TRBV5-1; size: NA; CDR3: CASSPTSGSTDTQYF
J: TRBJ1-3; V: TRBV5-6; size: NA; CDR3: CASSADLSGNTIYF
J: TRBJ2-5; V: TRBV7-2; size: NA; CDR3: CASSPWGGAGETQYF
J: TRBJ2-5; V: TRBV7-6; size: NA; CDR3: CASSVGLGRIGETQYF
J: TRBJ2-7; V: TRBV5-1; size: NA; CDR3: CASSLATGQIAYEQYF
J: TRBJ1-5; V: TRBV19; size: NA; CDR3: CASSAKGMYSNQPQHF
J: TRBJ2-5; V: TRBV7-9; size: NA; CDR3: CASSLQGANQETQYF
J: TRBJ2-7; V: TRBV19; size: once; CDR3: CASGSLGAREQYF
J: TRBJ2-3; V: TRBV4-2; size: NA; CDR3: CASSPKDWRAKLRDTQYF
J: TRBJ2-7; V: TRBV5-1; size: NA; CDR3: CASSSGQSYEQYF
J: TRBJ2-1; V: TRBV6-1; size: few; CDR3: CASNLAFAELNEQFF
J: TRBJ1-5; V: TRBV30; size: NA; CDR3: CAWSSDSNQPQHF
J: TRBJ2-1; V: TRBV2; size: NA; CDR3: CASTPRLRPIYNEQFF
J: TRBJ2-3; V: TRBV7-3; size: NA; CDR3: CASSSRSGSGDTQYF
J: TRBJ2-2; V: TRBV7-8; size: NA; CDR3: CASSSYRDTGLRGELFF
J: TRBJ2-3; V: TRBV6-6; size: NA; CDR3: CASKRQTGTDTQYF
J: TRBJ2-7; V: TRBV28; size: NA; CDR3: CASSQTSGPFSYEQYF
J: TRBJ2-1; V: TRBV5-4; size: NA; CDR3: CASSSGTSAFNEQFF
J: TRBJ1-1; V: TRBV5-4; size: once; CDR3: CASTSTGRLSTAFF
J: TRBJ2-5; V: TRBV11-2; size: NA; CDR3: CASSLGNLGTQYF
J: TRBJ2-7; V: TRBV10-3; size: medium-sized; CDR3: CAISTTSGAPEQYF
J: TRBJ2-5; V: TRBV15; size: NA; CDR3: CATSAGDRQETQYF
J: TRBJ2-1; V: TRBV11-2; size: NA; CDR3: CASSLGASSYNEQFF
J: TRBJ2-1; V: TRBV2; size: NA; CDR3: CASSDTTMNEQFF
J: TRBJ2-6; V: TRBV19; size: NA; CDR3: CASSIWGRSSGANVLTF